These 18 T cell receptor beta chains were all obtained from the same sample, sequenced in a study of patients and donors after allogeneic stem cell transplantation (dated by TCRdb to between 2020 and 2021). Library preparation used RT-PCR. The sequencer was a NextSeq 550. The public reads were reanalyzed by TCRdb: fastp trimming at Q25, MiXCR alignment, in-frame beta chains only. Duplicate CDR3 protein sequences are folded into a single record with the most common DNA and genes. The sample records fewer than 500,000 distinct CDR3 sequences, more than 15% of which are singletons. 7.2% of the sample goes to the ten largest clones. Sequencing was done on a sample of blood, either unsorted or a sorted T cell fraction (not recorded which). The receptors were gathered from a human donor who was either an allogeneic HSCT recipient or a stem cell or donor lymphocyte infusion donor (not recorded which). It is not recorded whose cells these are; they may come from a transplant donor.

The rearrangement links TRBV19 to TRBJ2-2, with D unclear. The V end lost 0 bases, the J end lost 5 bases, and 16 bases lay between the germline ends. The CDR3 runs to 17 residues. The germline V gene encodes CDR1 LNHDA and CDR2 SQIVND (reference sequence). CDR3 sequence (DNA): TGTGCCAGTAGTATAGATCTTCGGGCCAAAGTGACCGGGGAGCTGTTTTTT. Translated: CASSIDLRAKVTGELFF. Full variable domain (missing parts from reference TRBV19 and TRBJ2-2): DGGITQSPKYLFRKEGQNVTLSCEQNLNHDAMYWYRQDPGQGLRLIYYSQIVNDFQKGDIAEGYSVSREKKESFPLTVTSAQKNPTAFYLCASSIDLRAKVTGELFFGEGSRLTVL.

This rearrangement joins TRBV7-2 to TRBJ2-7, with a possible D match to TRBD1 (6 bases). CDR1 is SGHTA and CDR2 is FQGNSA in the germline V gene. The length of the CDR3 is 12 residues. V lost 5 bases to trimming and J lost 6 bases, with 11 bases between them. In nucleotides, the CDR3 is TGTGCCAGCAGCCTGACAGGCTTCGAGCAGTACTTC. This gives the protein CASSLTGFEQYF.

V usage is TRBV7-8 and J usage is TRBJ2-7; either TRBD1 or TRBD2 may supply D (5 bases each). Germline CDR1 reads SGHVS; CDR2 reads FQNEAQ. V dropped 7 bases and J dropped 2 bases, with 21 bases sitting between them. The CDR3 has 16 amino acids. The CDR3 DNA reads TGTGCCAGCACCCCAGAACGGGACCCCACCCCCTACGAGCAGTACTTC. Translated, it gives CASTPERDPTPYEQYF.

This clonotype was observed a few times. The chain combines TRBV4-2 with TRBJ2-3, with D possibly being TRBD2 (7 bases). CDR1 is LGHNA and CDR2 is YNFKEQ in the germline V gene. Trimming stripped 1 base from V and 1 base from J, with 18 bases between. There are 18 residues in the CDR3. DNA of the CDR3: TGTGCCAGCAGCCAAGTGCGACCGGGGGCGGGGGGCACAGATACGCAGTATTTT. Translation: CASSQVRPGAGGTDTQYF.

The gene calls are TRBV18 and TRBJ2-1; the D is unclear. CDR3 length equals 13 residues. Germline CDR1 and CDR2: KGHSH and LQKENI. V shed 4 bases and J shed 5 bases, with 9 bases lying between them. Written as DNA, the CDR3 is TGTGCCAGCTCACGTACGGACCACAATGAGCAGTTCTTC. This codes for CASSRTDHNEQFF.

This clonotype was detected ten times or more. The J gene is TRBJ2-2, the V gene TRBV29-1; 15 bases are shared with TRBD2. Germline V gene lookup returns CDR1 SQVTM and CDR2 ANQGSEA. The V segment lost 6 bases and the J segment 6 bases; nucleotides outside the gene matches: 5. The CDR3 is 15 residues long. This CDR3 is CSVGGLAGGPGELFF. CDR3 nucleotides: TGCAGCGTCGGTGGACTAGCGGGAGGGCCCGGGGAGCTGTTTTTT.

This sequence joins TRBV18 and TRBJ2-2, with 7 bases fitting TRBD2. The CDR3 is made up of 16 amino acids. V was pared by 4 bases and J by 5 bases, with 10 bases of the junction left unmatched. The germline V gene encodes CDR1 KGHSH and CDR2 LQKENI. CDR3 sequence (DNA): TGTGCCAGCTCACGGCCGCAGCGGGGACGGACCGGGGAGCTGTTTTTT. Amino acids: CASSRPQRGRTGELFF.

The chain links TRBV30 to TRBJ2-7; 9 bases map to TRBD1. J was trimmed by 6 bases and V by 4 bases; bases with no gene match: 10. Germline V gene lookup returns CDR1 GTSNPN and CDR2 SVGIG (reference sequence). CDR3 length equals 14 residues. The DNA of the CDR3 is TGTGCCTGGAAGGGACAGGGAACGGGGCGCGAGCAGTACTTC. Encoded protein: CAWKGQGTGREQYF.

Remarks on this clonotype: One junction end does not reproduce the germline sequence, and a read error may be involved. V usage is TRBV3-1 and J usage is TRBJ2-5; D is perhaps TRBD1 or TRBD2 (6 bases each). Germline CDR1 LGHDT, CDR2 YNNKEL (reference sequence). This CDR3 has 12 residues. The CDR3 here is CASRQGGQTQYF. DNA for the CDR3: TGTGCCAGCAGACAAGGGGGGCAGACCCAGTACTTC.

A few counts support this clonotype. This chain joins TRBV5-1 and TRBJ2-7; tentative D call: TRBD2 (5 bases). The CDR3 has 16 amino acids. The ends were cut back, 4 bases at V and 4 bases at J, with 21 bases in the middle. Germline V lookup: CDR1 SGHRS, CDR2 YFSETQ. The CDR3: CASSALSDPGSYEQYF. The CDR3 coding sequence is TGCGCCAGCAGCGCCCTGTCGGACCCGGGGTCGTACGAGCAGTACTTC.

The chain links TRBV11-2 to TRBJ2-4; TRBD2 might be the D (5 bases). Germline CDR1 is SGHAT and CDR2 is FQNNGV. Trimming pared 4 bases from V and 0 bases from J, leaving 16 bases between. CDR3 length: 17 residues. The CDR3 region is CASSSTTGSLAKNIQYF. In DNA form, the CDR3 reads TGTGCCAGCAGCTCCACGACGGGGAGTTTAGCCAAAAACATTCAGTACTTC.

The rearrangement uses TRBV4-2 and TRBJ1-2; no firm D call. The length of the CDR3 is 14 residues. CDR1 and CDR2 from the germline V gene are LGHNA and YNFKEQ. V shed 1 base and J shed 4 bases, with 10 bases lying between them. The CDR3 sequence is CASSQGLSSYGYTF. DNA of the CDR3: TGTGCCAGCAGCCAAGGCCTTTCTAGCTATGGCTACACCTTC.

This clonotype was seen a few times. CDR3 residues: CASSLSGDSRSYEQYF. The CDR3 bases are TGTGCCAGCAGTTTATCGGGGGACAGTAGGTCCTACGAGCAGTACTTC. The gene calls are TRBV27 and TRBJ2-7; 7 bases are a match to TRBD1. The CDR3 length is 16 residues. The germline gives CDR1 MNHEY, CDR2 SMNVEV (reference sequence). The V segment lost 0 bases and the J segment 1 base; nucleotides outside the gene matches: 6.

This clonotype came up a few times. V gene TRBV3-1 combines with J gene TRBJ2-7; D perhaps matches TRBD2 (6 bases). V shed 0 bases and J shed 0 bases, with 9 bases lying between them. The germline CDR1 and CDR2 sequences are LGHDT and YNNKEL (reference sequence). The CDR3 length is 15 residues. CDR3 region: CASSQELALSYEQYF. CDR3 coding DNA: TGTGCCAGCAGCCAAGAACTAGCTCTCTCCTACGAGCAGTACTTC.

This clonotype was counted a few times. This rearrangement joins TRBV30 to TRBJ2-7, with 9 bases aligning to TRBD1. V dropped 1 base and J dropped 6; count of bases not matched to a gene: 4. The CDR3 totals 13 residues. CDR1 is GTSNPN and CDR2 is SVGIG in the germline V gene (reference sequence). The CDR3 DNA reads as TGTGCCTGGAGTGGGACAGGGGCGGCCGAGCAGTACTTC. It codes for CAWSGTGAAEQYF.

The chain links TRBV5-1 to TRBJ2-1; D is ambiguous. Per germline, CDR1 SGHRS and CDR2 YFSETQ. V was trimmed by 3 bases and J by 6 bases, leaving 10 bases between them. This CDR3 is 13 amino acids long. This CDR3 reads CASSSPHGNEQFF. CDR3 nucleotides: TGCGCCAGCAGCTCACCCCACGGCAATGAGCAGTTCTTC.

CDR3 in amino acids: CASSLGQQATQYF. The CDR3 region has the DNA TGTGCCAGCAGCTTAGGACAGCAGGCGACCCAGTACTTC. V usage is TRBV5-6 and J usage is TRBJ2-5; a possible D gene is TRBD1 (6 bases). This CDR3 has 13 amino acids. The ends were cut back, 2 bases at V and 7 bases at J, with 12 bases in the middle. Germline CDR1 reads SGHDT; CDR2 reads YYEEEE.

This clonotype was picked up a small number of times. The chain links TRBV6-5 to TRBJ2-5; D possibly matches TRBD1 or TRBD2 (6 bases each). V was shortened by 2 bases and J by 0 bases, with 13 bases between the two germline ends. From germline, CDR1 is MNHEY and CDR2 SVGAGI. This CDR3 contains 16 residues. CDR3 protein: CASSYRRGGYQETQYF. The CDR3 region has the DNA TGTGCCAGCAGTTACCGACGAGGGGGGTACCAAGAGACCCAGTACTTC.